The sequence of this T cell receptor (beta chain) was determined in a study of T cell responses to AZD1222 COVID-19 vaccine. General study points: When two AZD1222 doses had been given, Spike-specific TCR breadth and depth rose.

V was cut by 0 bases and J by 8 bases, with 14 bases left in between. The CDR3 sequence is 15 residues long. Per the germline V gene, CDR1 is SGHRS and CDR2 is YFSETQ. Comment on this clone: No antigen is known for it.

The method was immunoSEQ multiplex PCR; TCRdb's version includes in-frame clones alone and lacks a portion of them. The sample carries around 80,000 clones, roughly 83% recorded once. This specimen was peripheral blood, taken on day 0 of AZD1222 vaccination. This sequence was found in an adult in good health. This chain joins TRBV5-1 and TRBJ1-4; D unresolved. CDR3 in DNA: TGCGCCAGCAGCTTGGACCTTATCCGGGCGGAAAAACTGTTTTTT. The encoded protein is CASSLDLIRAEKLFF. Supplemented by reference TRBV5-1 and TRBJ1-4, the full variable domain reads KAGVTQTPRYLIKTRGQQVTLSCSPISGHRSVSWYQQTPGQGLQFLFEYFSETQRNKGNFPGRFSGRQFSNSRSEMNVSTLELGDSALYLCASSLDLIRAEKLFFGSGTQLSVL.